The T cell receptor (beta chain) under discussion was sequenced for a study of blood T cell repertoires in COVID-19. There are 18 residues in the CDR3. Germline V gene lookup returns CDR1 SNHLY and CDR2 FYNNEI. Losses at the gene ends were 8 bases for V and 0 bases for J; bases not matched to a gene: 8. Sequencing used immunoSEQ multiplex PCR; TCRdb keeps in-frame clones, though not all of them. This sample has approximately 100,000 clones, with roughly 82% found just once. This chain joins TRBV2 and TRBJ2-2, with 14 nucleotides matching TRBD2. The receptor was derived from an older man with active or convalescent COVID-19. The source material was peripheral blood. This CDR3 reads CASSGLAGGLANTGELFF. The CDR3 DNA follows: TGTGCCAGCTCCGGACTAGCGGGGGGTCTCGCGAACACCGGGGAGCTGTTTTTT. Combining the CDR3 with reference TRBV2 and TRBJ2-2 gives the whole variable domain EPEVTQTPSHQVTQMGQEVILRCVPISNHLYFYWYRQILGQKVEFLVSFYNNEISEKSEIFDDQFSVERPDGSNFTLKIRSTKLEDSAMYFCASSGLAGGLANTGELFFGEGSRLTVL.